This TCR beta chain is from a study of tumor-infiltrating lymphocytes in primary liver carcinoma. Overall study results and limits: The study found tumor-adjacent and tumor-blood pairs overlapped less than tumor region pairs. Only about 7-24% of top clones showed up in all five tumor regions.

A constant-region primer primed TCR beta cDNA synthesis from about 550 ng of total RNA. Generation of the TCR beta libraries relied on three nested multiplex PCR rounds using slightly modified ARM-PCR. One entry per CDR3 protein results from TCRdb running MiXCR on the multiplex PCR reads. The sample lists around 50,000 distinct CDR3 sequences; over 70% were seen once. As to this clonotype: The antigen is not known. One end of the junction does not line up with germline, which may come from a read error.

Each 20-30 mg portion of unsorted bulk tissue served as the source for co-extraction of RNA and DNA. Sequenced: liver tumor tissue from sampling region 3. Specified subset: tumor region T3, left-lateral pole. The sequence was collected from a man aged 35-49 years with primary liver carcinoma and hepatitis B virus infection.

The CDR3 coding sequence is TGCAGCGTTGACGCGGCAGAGGGTCCGTACCAAGAGGCCCAGTACTTC. Its protein product is CSVDAAEGPYQEAQYF. This chain joins TRBV29-1 and TRBJ2-5, with D perhaps matching TRBD2 (5 bases). Germline values: CDR1 SQVTM, CDR2 ANQGSEA. The CDR3 runs to 16 residues.